This T cell receptor (beta chain) was profiled in a study of blood T cell repertoires in COVID-19. Across the whole study: COVID-19 samples, acute and convalescent, were from the United States, Italy and Spain. T cells, B-cell-depleted T cells, or PBMCs provided the cDNA or gDNA that served as material.

In the authors' methods: Researchers report that nucleated cell counts were estimated from reference gene primer amplification. Sequencing was performed with immunoSEQ multiplex PCR; in TCRdb, only in-frame clones are kept and a portion is missing. The V and J calls and clone size come from that table; D and trimming were worked out from the DNA. The sample shows some 62,000 clones, about three quarters of them seen only once. CDR3 length: 15 amino acids. Per germline, CDR1 SGHAT and CDR2 FQDESV (reference sequence). Trimming shortened V by 6 bases and J by 7 bases, and 16 bases separated the two germline ends.

The sequencing input was peripheral blood. This TCR derives from a human donor in a cohort sampled during active COVID-19. This chain uses TRBV11-1 with TRBJ1-6; a possible D gene is TRBD1 (6 bases). The DNA of the CDR3 is TGTGCCAGCAGAATTCAAGGGACAAGCAATTCACCCCTCCACTTT. Protein sequence: CASRIQGTSNSPLHF.